A single sample gave rise to the 32 T cell receptor beta chains below, sequenced in a study of cytomegalovirus exposure and HLA in healthy donors. Primers for the PCR totalled 60 Vbeta and 13 Jbeta. Generated by immunoSEQ multiplex PCR, the TCRdb table keeps only in-frame clones and is missing some. Here the sample spans about 150,000 clones, around 73% being singletons. Sequencing was performed on PBMCs. These receptors all stem from a woman in her late teens or twenties in good health and CMV-seropositive.

The sample holds a few counts of this clone. The chain joins TRBV7-3 to TRBJ2-3; D not resolved. The V and J ends lost 0 bases and 5 bases respectively, with 6 bases between them. Germline V CDR1 and CDR2: SGHTA, FQGTGA. This CDR3 spans 13 amino acids. The chain's CDR3 is CASSLTRLDTQYF. The CDR3 DNA reads TGTGCCAGCAGCTTAACGAGGTTAGATACGCAGTATTTT.

In DNA form, the CDR3 reads TGTGCCAGCAGCGTAGACACAGGGAGCGAGCAGTACTTC. It is translated as CASSVDTGSEQYF. The chain carries TRBV9 and TRBJ2-7, with a tentative D call TRBD1 (6 bases). There are 13 residues in the CDR3. Trimming removed 0 bases at V and 6 bases at J, with 10 bases between. Germline assignment: CDR1 SGDLS and CDR2 YYNGEE.

This clone has just a few counts. The chain employs TRBV2 and TRBJ2-3, with a weak D call TRBD1 (7 bases). Trimming cost V 1 base and J 6 bases, with 23 bases left between them. The CDR3 has 18 residues. Germline V gene data show CDR1 as SNHLY and CDR2 as FYNNEI. CDR3 residues: CASSEDDFGRGEMDTQYF. CDR3 coding DNA: TGTGCCAGCAGTGAAGATGATTTTGGCAGGGGGGAGATGGATACGCAGTATTTT.

The chain uses TRBV12-5 and TRBJ2-3, with D perhaps TRBD2 (5 bases). V was shortened by 1 base and J by 0 bases, with 8 bases between the two germline ends. Looked up from germline, CDR1 is LGHNT and CDR2 is FRNRAP. This CDR3 has 15 residues. CDR3 protein: CASGLAGLSTDTQYF. CDR3 in DNA: TGTGCTAGTGGTTTGGCGGGGTTGAGCACAGATACGCAGTATTTT.

This clone was counted a few times. DNA of the CDR3: TGCGCCAGCAGCCAAGATCCTTTGGCAGGAGAGACCCAGTACTTC. This codes for CASSQDPLAGETQYF. The chain has TRBV4-3 and TRBJ2-5; D call uncertain. This CDR3 is 15 amino acids long. V shed 0 bases and J shed 4 bases, with 12 bases lying between them. CDR1 and CDR2 (germline): LGHNA, YSLEER.

J is TRBJ2-1 and V is TRBV29-1; a weak D match, TRBD1 (5 bases). The CDR3 is 13 amino acids. Germline loops: CDR1 SQVTM, CDR2 ANQGSEA. V dropped 5 bases and J dropped 4 bases, with 12 bases sitting between them. The CDR3 DNA reads as TGCAGCGTTCCCTCCAGGGATTACAATGAGCAGTTCTTC. This gives the protein CSVPSRDYNEQFF.

The chain carries TRBV19 and TRBJ2-1; 9 bases map to TRBD1. Losses at the gene ends were 4 bases for V and 1 base for J; bases not matched to a gene: 2. Germline V CDR1 and CDR2: LNHDA, SQIVND (reference sequence). The CDR3 is 15 amino acids. The CDR3 bases are TGTGCCAGTAGTACGACAGGGGGGTCCTACAATGAGCAGTTCTTC. This sequence encodes CASSTTGGSYNEQFF. Supplemented by reference TRBV19 and TRBJ2-1, the full variable domain reads DGGITQSPKYLFRKEGQNVTLSCEQNLNHDAMYWYRQDPGQGLRLIYYSQIVNDFQKGDIAEGYSVSREKKESFPLTVTSAQKNPTAFYLCASSTTGGSYNEQFFGPGTRLTVL.

The V gene is TRBV6-5, the J gene TRBJ2-3; weak D call: TRBD1 (5 bases). The V end was cut by 5 bases, the J end by 3 bases, with 9 bases between. There are 13 residues in the CDR3. In germline, CDR1 is MNHEY, CDR2 SVGAGI. CDR3 in DNA: TGTGCCAGCAGTCAGAGACAGACAGATACGCAGTATTTT. Protein product: CASSQRQTDTQYF.

This clone was detected only a few times. This chain uses TRBV7-9 with TRBJ1-1; no definite D call. The CDR3 loop spans 14 amino acids. Germline V gives CDR1 SEHNR, CDR2 FQNEAQ (reference sequence). V lost 5 bases to trimming and J lost 6 bases, with 16 bases between them. The chain's CDR3 is CASSGVDRYAEAFF. The CDR3 bases are TGTGCCAGCAGCGGAGTTGATCGGTACGCTGAAGCTTTCTTT.

V gene TRBV5-6 combines with J gene TRBJ1-2, with no clear D. Germline loops: CDR1 SGHDT, CDR2 YYEEEE. This CDR3 is 15 amino acids long. V was clipped by 4 bases and J by 3 bases, with 16 bases between them. The CDR3 DNA sequence: TGTGCCAGCAGCCCCACTAGGAGTGGAGACTATGGCTACACCTTC. Its translation: CASSPTRSGDYGYTF.

The V gene is TRBV7-2, the J gene TRBJ1-1; 8 bases align to TRBD1. The CDR3 length is 15 residues. V was pared by 4 bases and J by 4 bases, with 8 bases of the junction left unmatched. Germline values: CDR1 SGHTA, CDR2 FQGNSA. CDR3 residues: CASSSGQGGVTEAFF. CDR3 nucleotide sequence: TGTGCCAGCAGCTCAGGACAGGGAGGGGTCACTGAAGCTTTCTTT. Full variable domain (missing parts from reference TRBV7-2 and TRBJ1-1): GAGVSQSPSNKVTEKGKDVELRCDPISGHTALYWYRQSLGQGLEFLIYFQGNSAPDKSGLPSDRFSAERTGGSVSTLTIQRTQQEDSAVYLCASSSGQGGVTEAFFGQGTRLTVV.

The rearrangement uses TRBV7-9 and TRBJ2-2; 7 bases map to TRBD1. The CDR3 has 15 residues. V shed 5 bases and J 3 bases; nucleotides not matched to a gene: 6. Per germline, CDR1 SEHNR and CDR2 FQNEAQ (reference sequence). CDR3 in amino acids: CASSPGQEDTGELFF. The CDR3 DNA is TGTGCCAGCAGCCCAGGACAGGAGGACACCGGGGAGCTGTTTTTT.

The chain couples TRBV29-1 to TRBJ2-3; 13 bases align to TRBD2. CDR1 and CDR2 from the germline V gene are SQVTM and ANQGSEA. J gave up 6 bases and V 5 bases, and 20 bases lay outside the gene matches. The CDR3 is 19 amino acids. The CDR3 region has the DNA TGCAGCGTTCTACCGGGACTAGCGGGATTCACACGCTCGTGGGATACGCAGTATTTT. This translates into CSVLPGLAGFTRSWDTQYF.

In nucleotides, the CDR3 is TGCAGCGCGGGGACAGGGACGCAAGAGACCCAGTACTTC. Residues: CSAGTGTQETQYF. This chain uses TRBV29-1 with TRBJ2-5; 9 bases align to TRBD1. CDR3 length equals 13 residues. J lost 2 bases, V lost 7 bases, and 5 bases had no gene match. Looked up from germline, CDR1 is SQVTM and CDR2 is ANQGSEA.

This clone was seen a single time. The chain couples TRBV19 to TRBJ2-2, with TRBD1 identical over 7 bases. V shed 4 bases, J shed 7 bases, and the junction held 15 bases outside the gene matches. Germline V gene sequence: CDR1 LNHDA, CDR2 SQIVND (reference sequence). This CDR3 is built from 17 residues. DNA for the CDR3: TGTGCCAGTAGTAGGCCCTCGTCGACAGGGTTCCTCGGGGAGCTGTTTTTT. This codes for CASSRPSSTGFLGELFF.

The chain uses TRBV11-1 and TRBJ2-5; possibly TRBD1 for D (5 bases). This CDR3 has 13 amino acids. Trimming pared 1 base from V and 5 bases from J, leaving 8 bases between. Germline V gene sequence: CDR1 SGHAT, CDR2 FQDESV (reference sequence). The CDR3 bases are TGTGCCAGCAGCTTAGGGGCAGGGGAGACCCAGTACTTC. Translation: CASSLGAGETQYF.

The genes are TRBV5-1 and TRBJ2-7; the D gene is possibly TRBD1 (6 bases). The V end was cut by 4 bases, the J end by 2 bases, with 13 bases between. The CDR3 extends over 14 amino acids. In germline, CDR1 is SGHRS, CDR2 YFSETQ. In DNA form, the CDR3 reads TGCGCCAGCAGCCAAGGCGAGGGGGCCTACGAGCAGTACTTC. Protein product: CASSQGEGAYEQYF.

The chain combines TRBV7-3 with TRBJ2-3; a possible D gene is TRBD2 (5 bases). The CDR3 sequence is 14 residues long. In germline, CDR1 is SGHTA, CDR2 FQGTGA. V lost 2 bases, J lost 3 bases, and 9 bases lay in between. This CDR3 is CASSLYPGTDTQYF. The CDR3 nucleotides are TGTGCCAGCAGCTTATACCCGGGAACAGATACGCAGTATTTT.

This clone was found once. The chain recombines TRBV10-3 with TRBJ2-2; 10 bases map to TRBD2. V shed 0 bases and J 2 bases; nucleotides not matched to a gene: 6. The germline V gene has CDR1 ENHRY and CDR2 SYGVKD. CDR3 length: 18 amino acids. The CDR3 DNA reads as TGTGCCATCAGTGAGTCATTAGGACTAGCGGAAAACACCGGGGAGCTGTTTTTT. It codes for CAISESLGLAENTGELFF.

This clone was found a few times. The chain links TRBV5-1 to TRBJ1-2; D remains ambiguous. Trimming cost V 2 bases and J 3 bases, with 11 bases left between them. Germline V lookup: CDR1 SGHRS, CDR2 YFSETQ. The CDR3 consists of 14 residues. CDR3 nucleotide sequence: TGCGCCAGCAGCTTCAGGCCAGTGGACTATGGCTACACCTTC. This codes for CASSFRPVDYGYTF.

The chain couples TRBV25-1 to TRBJ2-1, with a weak D call TRBD1 (5 bases). The CDR3 is 12 amino acids. Between the trimmed V and J ends, which lost 1 base and 12 bases, there was a span of 10 bases. Germline assignment: CDR1 MGHDK and CDR2 SYGVNS. The CDR3 sequence: CASSESGWGQFF. The CDR3 coding sequence is TGTGCCAGCAGTGAATCAGGGTGGGGGCAGTTCTTC.

This sequence joins TRBV30 and TRBJ2-5; 9 nucleotides agree with TRBD1. Unmatched junction bases numbered 5, after V lost 0 bases and J lost 3 bases. The CDR3 is 15 amino acids. The germline gives CDR1 GTSNPN, CDR2 SVGIG (reference sequence). CDR3 DNA sequence: TGTGCCTGGAGTGTAGGGACAGGGTTTGAAGAGACCCAGTACTTC. This sequence encodes CAWSVGTGFEETQYF.

The chain combines TRBV11-3 with TRBJ1-1; maybe TRBD1 (5 bases). Trimming took off 1 base at V and 6 bases at J, with 12 bases between the two ends. This CDR3 is built from 14 residues. The V gene's germline CDR1 is SGHNT and CDR2 YENEEA. This CDR3 reads CASSLGNTGSEAFF. CDR3 sequence (DNA): TGTGCCAGCAGCTTAGGTAATACAGGCTCTGAAGCTTTCTTT.

The chain is built from TRBV30 and TRBJ1-4; 7 nucleotides match TRBD1. Trimming at V came to 5 bases and at J to 13 bases, leaving 13 bases not matched to a gene. This CDR3 is built from 13 residues. The germline V gene encodes CDR1 GTSNPN and CDR2 SVGIG (reference sequence). CDR3 nucleotides: TGTGCCTGGGTATCCTCAGGGGGAGTCGGACTGTTTTTT. Its translation is CAWVSSGGVGLFF.

The chain combines TRBV11-2 with TRBJ1-2; D is perhaps TRBD1 (5 bases). The CDR3 runs 15 residues. Trimming shortened V by 5 bases and J by 8 bases, and 21 bases separated the two germline ends. Germline-derived CDR1 and CDR2 are SGHAT and FQNNGV. The CDR3 reads CASSPTTWGVGGYTF. The DNA for the CDR3 is TGTGCCAGCAGCCCTACCACCTGGGGGGTAGGAGGCTACACCTTC.

The rearrangement uses TRBV7-3 and TRBJ2-1; TRBD1 agrees at 10 bases. This CDR3 contains 19 residues. The ends lost 0 bases at V and 8 bases at J; junction bases unmatched: 16. Per germline, CDR1 SGHTA and CDR2 FQGTGA. DNA for the CDR3: TGTGCCAGCAGCTTAACTCGGCCCGGGGACAGGGGTTTTTGGGATGAGCAGTTCTTC. Encoded protein: CASSLTRPGDRGFWDEQFF. The whole variable domain, remainder taken from reference TRBV7-3 and TRBJ2-1, is GAGVSQTPSNKVTEKGKYVELRCDPISGHTALYWYRQSLGQGPEFLIYFQGTGAADDSGLPNDRFFAVRPEGSVSTLKIQRTERGDSAVYLCASSLTRPGDRGFWDEQFFGPGTRLTVL.

Written as DNA, the CDR3 is TGTGCCAGCAGCTTGGAGACAGGGCAAACCTTC. Translated, it gives CASSLETGQTF. The chain employs TRBV5-4 and TRBJ1-2, with 7 bases aligning to TRBD1. Germline assignment: CDR1 SGHNT and CDR2 YYREEE (reference sequence). The CDR3 is 11 residues long. The trim removed 0 bases at V and 14 bases at J, leaving 4 bases unmatched.

This clone was found once. The rearrangement uses TRBV6-6 and TRBJ1-5; no clear D. Germline-derived CDR1 and CDR2 are MNHNY and SVGAGI (reference sequence). The germline V and J ends were trimmed by 7 bases and 2 bases, with 18 bases remaining between them. This CDR3 is 16 amino acids long. The DNA for the CDR3 is TGTGCCAGCACCGAAGAGGAGGGAATTGGCAATCAGCCCCAGCATTTT. This gives the protein CASTEEEGIGNQPQHF.

The chain uses TRBV5-6 and TRBJ1-1, with D tentatively TRBD1 (6 bases). V was shortened by 2 bases and J by 0 bases, with 11 bases between the two germline ends. The CDR3 runs 15 residues. Germline CDR1 reads SGHDT; CDR2 reads YYEEEE. CDR3 region: CASSFPGQLNTEAFF. CDR3 nucleotides: TGTGCCAGCAGCTTCCCCGGACAGTTGAACACTGAAGCTTTCTTT.

The gene calls are TRBV5-5 and TRBJ2-7; TRBD2 agrees at 8 bases. The germline V gene has CDR1 SGHKS and CDR2 YYEKEE (reference sequence). The CDR3 is 15 amino acids. V was pared by 3 bases and J by 3 bases, with 8 bases of the junction left unmatched. CDR3 residues: CASSSSPGGDYEQYF. CDR3 DNA: TGTGCCAGCAGCTCCAGTCCGGGGGGGGACTACGAGCAGTACTTC.

CDR3 region: CASSPIEGGQETQYF. The CDR3 DNA follows: TGTGCCAGCAGCCCTATCGAGGGTGGGCAAGAGACCCAGTACTTC. The V call is TRBV5-6, the J call TRBJ2-5; a possible D gene is TRBD2 (5 bases). V was clipped by 4 bases and J by 2 bases, with 15 bases between them. From germline, CDR1 is SGHDT and CDR2 YYEEEE. The CDR3 totals 15 residues. The entire variable domain, with the rest obtained from reference TRBV5-6 and TRBJ2-5, is as follows: DAGVTQSPTHLIKTRGQQVTLRCSPKSGHDTVSWYQQALGQGPQFIFQYYEEEERQRGNFPDRFSGHQFPNYSSELNVNALLLGDSALYLCASSPIEGGQETQYFGPGTRLLVL.

V and J are TRBV6-6 and TRBJ2-7; 9 nucleotides align to TRBD1. Germline CDR1 is MNHNY and CDR2 is SVGAGI (reference sequence). Trimming at V came to 2 bases and at J to 2 bases, leaving 4 bases not matched to a gene. The CDR3 runs 15 residues. For the CDR3, the DNA is TGTGCCAGCAGTTACACCGGGACAGGGCCCTACGAGCAGTACTTC. This encodes CASSYTGTGPYEQYF.